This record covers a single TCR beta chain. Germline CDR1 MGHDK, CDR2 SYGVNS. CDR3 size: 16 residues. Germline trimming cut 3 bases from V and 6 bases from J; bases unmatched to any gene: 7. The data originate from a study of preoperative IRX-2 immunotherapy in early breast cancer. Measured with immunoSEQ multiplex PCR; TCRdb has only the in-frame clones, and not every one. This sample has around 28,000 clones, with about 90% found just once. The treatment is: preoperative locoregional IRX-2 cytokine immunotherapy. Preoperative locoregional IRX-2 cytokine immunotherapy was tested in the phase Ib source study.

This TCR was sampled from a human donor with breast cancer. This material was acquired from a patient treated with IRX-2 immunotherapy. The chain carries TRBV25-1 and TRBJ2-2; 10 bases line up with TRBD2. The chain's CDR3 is CASSESGRARSGELFF. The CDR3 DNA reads TGTGCCAGCAGTGAGAGCGGGAGGGCCCGGTCCGGGGAGCTGTTTTTT.